These 18 T cell receptor beta chains were sequenced from one sample in a study of breast tumors, draining lymph nodes, adjacent tissues. TCRdb called the multiplex PCR reads again in MiXCR, with one record for every CDR3 protein. The table shows some 120,000 distinct CDR3 sequences, with 15% to 20% occurring only once. Axillary draining lymph nodes of breast cancer patients supplied the node samples. The sequenced material came from axillary lymph node tissue. These receptors were taken from a female donor with breast cancer. Some clones in this sample may be carry-over from other donors' samples.

The sample holds many counts of this clonotype. The rearrangement joins TRBV6-4 to TRBJ2-3; 7 bases map to TRBD1. The CDR3 spans 15 residues. V trimming: 3 bases; J trimming: 3 bases; junction bases outside the gene matches: 6. Germline assignment: CDR1 MRHNA and CDR2 SNTAGT. This CDR3 reads CASSDIGGKTDTQYF. The CDR3 DNA reads TGTGCCAGCAGTGATATAGGGGGCAAGACAGATACGCAGTATTTT.

In this sample, this clonotype turned up many times. As DNA, the CDR3 is TGTGCCAGCACCCTAAGCGCCTCCTCCTACAATGAGCAGTTCTTC. It encodes CASTLSASSYNEQFF. The chain carries TRBV6-1 and TRBJ2-1; D unresolved. Trimming cost V 7 bases and J 0 bases, with 13 bases left between them. Germline loops: CDR1 MNHNS, CDR2 SASEGT. The CDR3 is 15 residues long.

This clonotype has ten or more counts. V is TRBV5-5 and J is TRBJ2-2; D perhaps matches TRBD2 (6 bases). Germline V gives CDR1 SGHKS, CDR2 YYEKEE (reference sequence). Trimming stripped 4 bases from V and 1 base from J, with 14 bases between. The CDR3 runs to 16 residues. The CDR3 loop is CASSGGMGQNTGELFF. The CDR3 nucleotides read TGTGCCAGCAGCGGCGGGATGGGGCAGAACACCGGGGAGCTGTTTTTT.

In this sample, this clonotype turned up many times. This chain links TRBV7-2 with TRBJ1-6; D not resolved. Germline V lookup: CDR1 SGHTA, CDR2 FQGNSA. V dropped 0 bases and J dropped 12 bases, with 6 bases sitting between them. The CDR3 is 12 residues long. CDR3 DNA: TGTGCCAGCAGCTTAGCGGGTATACCCCTCCACTTT. It specifies CASSLAGIPLHF.

This clonotype was observed at least ten times. V and J are TRBV7-9 and TRBJ2-1; D may correspond to TRBD1 or TRBD2 (5 bases each). CDR1 is SEHNR, CDR2 FQNEAQ, per germline (reference sequence). Trimming shortened V by 6 bases and J by 10 bases, and 16 bases separated the two germline ends. The CDR3 totals 13 residues. CDR3 protein: CASRKGPGEEQFF. The CDR3 DNA sequence: TGTGCCAGCAGAAAGGGACCCGGGGAAGAGCAGTTCTTC.

CDR3 nucleotide sequence: TGTGCCTGGAGTGTTAGGACAGCCTCCTACAATGAGCAGTTCTTC. Its translation is CAWSVRTASYNEQFF. The rearrangement links TRBV30 to TRBJ2-1; D is possibly TRBD1 (6 bases). Germline values: CDR1 GTSNPN, CDR2 SVGIG (reference sequence). V was pared by 0 bases and J by 0 bases, with 9 bases between. The CDR3 extends over 15 amino acids.

Concerning this clonotype: A much more abundant neighbour one base away suggests this may be a read error. The chain combines TRBV12-3 or TRBV12-4 with TRBJ2-3; D gene unclear. The V and J ends lost 6 bases and 5 bases respectively, with 9 bases between them. This CDR3 is 12 amino acids long. The CDR3 reads CASRLLQDTQYF. The CDR3 bases are TGTGCCAGCAGGTTACTCCAAGATACGCAGTATTTT.

A remark on this clonotype: A much more abundant neighbour one base away suggests this may be a read error. The rearrangement links TRBV5-1 to TRBJ2-2; D is unresolved. CDR3 length: 16 amino acids. Between the trimmed V and J ends, which lost 4 bases and 6 bases, there was a span of 19 bases. Germline CDR1 is SGHRS and CDR2 is YFSETQ. The CDR3 coding sequence is TGCGCCAGCAGCCTAGGGCCCCTAGAAAGCTCCGGGGAGCTGTTTTTT. Protein product: CASSLGPLESSGELFF.

Turning to this clonotype: A read error is possible here, since a much larger clone lies one base away. In DNA, the CDR3 is TGCGCCAGCAGCTTGGCGCCAGGGGGTGAAAAACCGTTTTTT. It encodes CASSLAPGGEKPFF. This chain uses TRBV5-1 with TRBJ1-4; 7 bases align to TRBD1. Germline assignment: CDR1 SGHRS and CDR2 YFSETQ. The CDR3 extends over 14 amino acids.

This clonotype came up many times. This sequence joins TRBV20-1 and TRBJ2-2; 7 bases are shared with TRBD1. Germline CDR1 DFQATT, CDR2 SNEGSKA (reference sequence). The junction had 2 bases not matched to a gene; V was cut back by 0 bases and J by 1 base. CDR3 length: 15 residues. CDR3 sequence reads: CSAREQGKNTGELFF. CDR3 sequence (DNA): TGCAGTGCTAGAGAACAGGGGAAGAACACCGGGGAGCTGTTTTTT.

Many counts were recorded for this clonotype. V and J are TRBV27 and TRBJ2-3; D may be TRBD1 or TRBD2 (5 bases each). V was clipped by 9 bases and J by 2 bases, with 12 bases between them. The CDR3 covers 13 residues. In germline, CDR1 is MNHEY, CDR2 SMNVEV (reference sequence). The CDR3 DNA sequence: TGTGCCAGTTGGGACCTCTTCACAGATACGCAGTATTTT. Protein product: CASWDLFTDTQYF.

This clonotype was seen many times. Written as DNA, the CDR3 is TGTGCCAGCGGACAGGGGAGCGGGAAAGATACGCAGTATTTT. This encodes CASGQGSGKDTQYF. The chain is built from TRBV7-3 and TRBJ2-3, with 9 bases fitting TRBD1. The junction had 8 bases not matched to a gene; V was cut back by 8 bases and J by 5 bases. The CDR3 is made up of 14 amino acids. CDR1 is SGHTA and CDR2 is FQGTGA in the germline V gene. Full variable domain (remainder filled in from reference TRBV7-3 and TRBJ2-3): GAGVSQTPSNKVTEKGKYVELRCDPISGHTALYWYRQSLGQGPEFLIYFQGTGAADDSGLPNDRFFAVRPEGSVSTLKIQRTERGDSAVYLCASGQGSGKDTQYFGPGTRLTVL.

The sample holds many counts of this clonotype. This chain connects TRBV6-1 to TRBJ1-6; D may be TRBD1 (5 bases). Per germline, CDR1 MNHNS and CDR2 SASEGT. The CDR3 sequence is 17 residues long. The V end lost 5 bases, the J end lost 7 bases, and 21 bases lay between the germline ends. The CDR3 spells CASSNSGLGTKNSPLHF. For the CDR3, the DNA is TGTGCCAGCAGTAACTCCGGACTAGGGACTAAGAATTCACCCCTCCACTTT.

This clonotype was detected ten times or more. V usage is TRBV4-2 and J usage is TRBJ2-7; 8 bases are shared with TRBD1. V trimming: 0 bases; J trimming: 2 bases; junction bases outside the gene matches: 6. The CDR3 is 16 residues long. CDR1 and CDR2 (germline): LGHNA, YNFKEQ. DNA for the CDR3: TGTGCCAGCAGCCAAGATCGTGGGACAGGAGCCTACGAGCAGTACTTC. This codes for CASSQDRGTGAYEQYF.

This clonotype was picked up many times. V and J are TRBV20-1 and TRBJ2-7, with D unresolved. This CDR3 contains 12 residues. V lost 3 bases to trimming and J lost 10 bases, with 16 bases between them. Germline assignment: CDR1 DFQATT and CDR2 SNEGSKA (reference sequence). The CDR3 region is CSASIYSADQYF. The DNA of the CDR3 is TGCAGTGCTAGTATCTATTCGGCGGACCAGTACTTC.

This clonotype was seen a few times. The chain links TRBV6-1 to TRBJ2-6; no firm D call. Trimming pared 3 bases from V and 4 bases from J, leaving 7 bases between. Germline V gene sequence: CDR1 MNHNS, CDR2 SASEGT. The length of the CDR3 is 14 residues. The CDR3 protein is CASSDSRGANVLTF. The CDR3 DNA follows: TGTGCCAGCAGTGATTCTCGCGGGGCCAACGTCCTGACTTTC.

Notes on this clonotype: This clone may be a read error of a much larger clone one base away. The chain employs TRBV20-1 and TRBJ2-3; D not certain. Germline loops: CDR1 DFQATT, CDR2 SNEGSKA (reference sequence). This CDR3 spans 11 amino acids. The V end lost 1 base, the J end lost 4 bases, and 3 bases lay between the germline ends. CDR3 DNA: TGCAGTGCTAGAGTCGCAGATACGCAGTATTTT. Translated: CSARVADTQYF.

With regard to this clonotype: This may be a read error, as it is one base from a much larger clone. V and J are TRBV20-1 and TRBJ1-2; D gene ambiguous. The CDR3 consists of 14 residues. CDR1 is DFQATT, CDR2 SNEGSKA, per germline (reference sequence). The ends were cut back, 1 base at V and 0 bases at J, with 9 bases in the middle. DNA for the CDR3: TGCAGTGCTAGAGCACCCGGGACTAACTATGGCTACACCTTC. Translation: CSARAPGTNYGYTF.